This T cell receptor (beta chain) was sequenced for a study of breast tumors, draining lymph nodes, adjacent tissues. The study, taken as a whole, reports: The data were judged consistent with most tumor T cells coming from lymph node and expanding in tumor. Data only fit, rather than demonstrated, lymph node origin of most tumor T cells. Luminal-like breast cancer showed significantly higher tumor–nontumor repertoire similarity than basal-like.

On this clonotype: Its cognate antigen is unknown. A read error may explain this, as a much larger clone is one base away.

TCRdb re-called the multiplex PCR reads with MiXCR, one entry per CDR3 protein. The repertoire holds under 150,000 distinct CDR3 sequences, with 21% as singletons. Breast cancer patients provided tissue from their axillary draining lymph nodes. The CDR3 is 15 residues long. Germline values: CDR1 ENHRY, CDR2 SYGVKD. The J segment lost 9 bases and the V segment lost 7 bases, leaving 7 bases of the junction unmatched. The sequenced sample consisted of axillary lymph node tissue. The chain links TRBV10-3 to TRBJ2-1; 15 nucleotides match TRBD2. The TCR sequence derives from a female donor with breast cancer. Some clones in this sample may be carry-over from other donors' samples. CDR3 sequence: CAIISGLAGGGEQFF. The CDR3 region has the DNA TGTGCCATCATTTCGGGACTAGCGGGAGGAGGTGAGCAGTTCTTC.